The present T cell receptor beta chain was sequenced within a study of identical twins. TCRdb analysed the 5' RACE reads with MiXCR anew, one entry per CDR3 protein. Seen here are around 370,000 distinct CDR3 sequences, around 9% observed once, and the top ten hold over 7%. V was pared by 3 bases and J by 3 bases, with 9 bases between. Germline values: CDR1 SGDLS, CDR2 YYNGEE. The CDR3 consists of 13 residues. This TCR was sampled from a woman between 50 and 59 years old in good health. The specimen was naive T cells sorted from blood. The J gene is TRBJ1-2, the V gene TRBV9, with D maybe TRBD1 (5 bases). For the CDR3, the DNA is TGTGCCAGCAGCGAAGGGGTGGACTATGGCTACACCTTC. Translated, it gives CASSEGVDYGYTF.